The 8 T cell receptor beta chains given below trace back to one sample, sequenced in a study of cytomegalovirus exposure and HLA in healthy donors. PCR involved 60 Vbeta and 13 Jbeta primers. Data came from immunoSEQ multiplex PCR; TCRdb stores just in-frame clones and leaves some out. The data contain roughly 220,000 clones, more than 60% of them seen just once; the ten biggest clones take up 1.8%. The source material was PBMCs. Receptors originate from a woman aged 30 to 39 in good health and CMV-seronegative.

On this clone itself: Distinct nucleotide sequences in the sample also encode this CDR3. CDR3 DNA: TGTGCCAGCAGGGACAGGGTCGAAAATTCACCCCTCCACTTT. Encoded protein: CASRDRVENSPLHF. J is TRBJ1-6 and V is TRBV9; the match to TRBD1 covers 8 bases. This CDR3 contains 14 residues. The V gene's germline CDR1 is SGDLS and CDR2 YYNGEE. Trimming at V came to 5 bases and at J to 7 bases, leaving 5 bases not matched to a gene.

In its sample, this clone was seen many times. The chain uses TRBV5-1 and TRBJ2-1; D perhaps matches TRBD1 (5 bases). Germline CDR1 reads SGHRS; CDR2 reads YFSETQ. V lost 0 bases and J 6 bases, leaving 13 bases between the germline ends. The CDR3 extends over 15 amino acids. CDR3 nucleotides: TGCGCCAGCAGCTTGGGGGGTGCAGGGCTCAATGAGCAGTTCTTC. Translating it yields CASSLGGAGLNEQFF.

This clone was detected only a few times. The chain employs TRBV14 and TRBJ2-2; D is perhaps TRBD1 (5 bases). Trimming took 4 bases from V and 0 from J, leaving 12 bases between them. The CDR3 covers 16 residues. Per the germline V gene, CDR1 is SGHDN and CDR2 is FVKESK. CDR3 residues: CASSPRQNPNTGELFF. The CDR3 coding sequence is TGTGCCAGCAGCCCGCGACAGAACCCGAACACCGGGGAGCTGTTTTTT.

This clone was picked up one time. The rearrangement uses TRBV27 and TRBJ2-3; D gene ambiguous. V lost 3 bases and J 2 bases, leaving 6 bases between the germline ends. Per the germline V gene, CDR1 is MNHEY and CDR2 is SMNVEV (reference sequence). The CDR3 contains 13 residues. CDR3 sequence reads: CASSFAVTDTQYF. The CDR3, as DNA: TGTGCCAGCAGTTTCGCGGTCACAGATACGCAGTATTTT.

This rearrangement joins TRBV30 to TRBJ1-1, with no clear D. Germline CDR1 and CDR2: GTSNPN and SVGIG (reference sequence). The CDR3 covers 12 residues. V lost 1 base to trimming and J lost 11 bases, with 14 bases between them. The CDR3 protein is CAWSDKNPGAFF. In DNA form, the CDR3 reads TGTGCCTGGAGTGATAAGAACCCGGGGGCTTTCTTT.

This clone is a singleton in its sample. The rearrangement uses TRBV7-9 and TRBJ1-1; 8 positions match TRBD1. The junction had 15 bases not matched to a gene; V was cut back by 7 bases and J by 8 bases. Germline lookup yields CDR1 SEHNR and CDR2 FQNEAQ (reference sequence). The CDR3 is 15 residues long. The CDR3 here is CASTRTGYTNREAFF. CDR3 DNA: TGTGCCAGCACTCGGACAGGGTATACCAACCGGGAAGCTTTCTTT.

DNA for the CDR3: TGCGCCAGCAGCTTGACAGGCTTGGAGACCGGGGAGCTGTTTTTT. This translates into CASSLTGLETGELFF. The chain links TRBV5-1 to TRBJ2-2, with a weak D call TRBD1 (5 bases). Trimming pared 1 base from V and 5 bases from J, leaving 12 bases between. From germline, CDR1 is SGHRS and CDR2 YFSETQ. This CDR3 has 15 residues.

The V call is TRBV19, the J call TRBJ2-5; 13 bases agree with TRBD2. CDR3 length equals 16 residues. CDR1 and CDR2 from the germline V gene are LNHDA and SQIVND (reference sequence). V shed 5 bases and J 4 bases; nucleotides not matched to a gene: 7. Here the CDR3 DNA reads TGTGCCAGTAGTTTGACTAGCGGGGGGCTAAGAGAGACCCAGTACTTC. It specifies CASSLTSGGLRETQYF. The full variable domain, with the rest looked up from reference TRBV19 and TRBJ2-5, is DGGITQSPKYLFRKEGQNVTLSCEQNLNHDAMYWYRQDPGQGLRLIYYSQIVNDFQKGDIAEGYSVSREKKESFPLTVTSAQKNPTAFYLCASSLTSGGLRETQYFGPGTRLLVL.